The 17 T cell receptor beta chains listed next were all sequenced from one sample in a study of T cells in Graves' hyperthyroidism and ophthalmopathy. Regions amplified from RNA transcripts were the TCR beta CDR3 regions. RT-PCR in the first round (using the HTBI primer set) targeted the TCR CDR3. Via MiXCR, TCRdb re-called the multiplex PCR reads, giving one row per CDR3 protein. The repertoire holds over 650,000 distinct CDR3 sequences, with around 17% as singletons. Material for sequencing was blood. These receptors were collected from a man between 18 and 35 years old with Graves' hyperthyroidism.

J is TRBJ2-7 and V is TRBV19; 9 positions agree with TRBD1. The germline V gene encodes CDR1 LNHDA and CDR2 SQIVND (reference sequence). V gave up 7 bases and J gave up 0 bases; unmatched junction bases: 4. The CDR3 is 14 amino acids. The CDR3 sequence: CASKRTGDSYEQYF. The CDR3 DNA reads TGTGCCAGTAAAAGGACAGGGGACTCCTACGAGCAGTACTTC.

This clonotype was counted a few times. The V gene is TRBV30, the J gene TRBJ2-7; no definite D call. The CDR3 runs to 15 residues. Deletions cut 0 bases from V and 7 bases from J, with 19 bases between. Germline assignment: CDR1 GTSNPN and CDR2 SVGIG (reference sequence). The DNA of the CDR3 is TGTGCCTGGAGTGTGGGGTCAGGTCTACGTATGGAGCAGTACTTC. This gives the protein CAWSVGSGLRMEQYF.

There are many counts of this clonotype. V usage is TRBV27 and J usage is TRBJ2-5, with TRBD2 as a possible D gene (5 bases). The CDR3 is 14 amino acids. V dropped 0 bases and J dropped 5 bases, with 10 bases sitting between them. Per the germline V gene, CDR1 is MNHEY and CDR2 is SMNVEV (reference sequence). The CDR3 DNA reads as TGTGCCAGCAGTTTATCGGAGGCAGTTGAGACCCAGTACTTC. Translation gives CASSLSEAVETQYF.

The CDR3 protein is CASSLSPGLAGGNTDTQYF. The CDR3, as DNA: TGTGCCAGCAGCTTATCTCCGGGACTAGCGGGAGGGAACACAGATACGCAGTATTTT. The chain is built from TRBV11-2 and TRBJ2-3; 16 bases agree with TRBD2. Trimming took 2 bases from V and 2 from J; bases not matched to a gene: 7. The V gene's germline CDR1 is SGHAT and CDR2 FQNNGV. The CDR3 spans 19 residues.

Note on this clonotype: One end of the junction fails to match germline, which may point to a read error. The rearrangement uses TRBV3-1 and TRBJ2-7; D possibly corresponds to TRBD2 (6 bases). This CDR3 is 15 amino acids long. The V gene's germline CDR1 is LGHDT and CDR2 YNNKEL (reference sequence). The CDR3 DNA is TGCGCCAGCAGCCAAGATCAAGGGAGGTCCTACGAGCAGTACTTC. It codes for CASSQDQGRSYEQYF.

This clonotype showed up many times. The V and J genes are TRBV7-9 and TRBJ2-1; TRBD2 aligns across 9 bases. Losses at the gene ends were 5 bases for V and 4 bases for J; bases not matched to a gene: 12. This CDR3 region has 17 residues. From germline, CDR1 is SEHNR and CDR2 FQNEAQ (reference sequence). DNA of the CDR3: TGTGCCAGCAGCCCGCGGTGGAGCGGGAGGTCGTACAATGAGCAGTTCTTC. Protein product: CASSPRWSGRSYNEQFF.

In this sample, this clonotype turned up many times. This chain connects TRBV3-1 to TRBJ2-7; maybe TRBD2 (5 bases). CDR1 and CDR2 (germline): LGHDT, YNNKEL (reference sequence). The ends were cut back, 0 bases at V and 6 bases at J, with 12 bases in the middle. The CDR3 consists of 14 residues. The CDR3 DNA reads TGTGCCAGCAGCCAAGAACCGGGGTTTCCCGAGCAGTACTTC. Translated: CASSQEPGFPEQYF.

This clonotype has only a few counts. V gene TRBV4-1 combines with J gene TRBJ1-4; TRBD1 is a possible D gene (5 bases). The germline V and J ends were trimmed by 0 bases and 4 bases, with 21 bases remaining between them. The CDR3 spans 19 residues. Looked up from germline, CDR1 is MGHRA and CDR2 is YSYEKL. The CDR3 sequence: CASSQDWGRDFFDNEKLFF. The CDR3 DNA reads TGCGCCAGCAGCCAAGATTGGGGCAGGGATTTCTTTGATAATGAAAAACTGTTTTTT.

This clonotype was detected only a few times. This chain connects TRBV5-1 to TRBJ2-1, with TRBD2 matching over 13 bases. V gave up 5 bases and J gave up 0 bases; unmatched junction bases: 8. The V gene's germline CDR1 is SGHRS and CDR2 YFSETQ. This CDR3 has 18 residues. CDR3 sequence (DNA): TGCGCCAGCAGTCCCGGCTGGACTAGCGGGAGCTCCTACAATGAGCAGTTCTTC. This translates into CASSPGWTSGSSYNEQFF.

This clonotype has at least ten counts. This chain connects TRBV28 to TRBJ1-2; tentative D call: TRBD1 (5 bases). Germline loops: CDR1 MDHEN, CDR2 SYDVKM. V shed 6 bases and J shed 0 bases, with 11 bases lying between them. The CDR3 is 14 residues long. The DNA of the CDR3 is TGTGCCAGCAGCCGGGGACGGTCTAACTATGGCTACACCTTC. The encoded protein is CASSRGRSNYGYTF.

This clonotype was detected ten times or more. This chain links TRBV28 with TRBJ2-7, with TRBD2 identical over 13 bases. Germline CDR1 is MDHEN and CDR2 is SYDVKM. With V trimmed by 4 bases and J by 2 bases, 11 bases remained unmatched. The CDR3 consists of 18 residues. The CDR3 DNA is TGTGCCAGCAGTTCAACCGGGACTAGCGGGATTCCCACCTACGAGCAGTACTTC. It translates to CASSSTGTSGIPTYEQYF. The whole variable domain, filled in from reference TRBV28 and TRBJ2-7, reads DVKVTQSSRYLVKRTGEKVFLECVQDMDHENMFWYRQDPGLGLRLIYFSYDVKMKEKGDIPEGYSVSREKKERFSLILESASTNQTSMYLCASSSTGTSGIPTYEQYFGPGTRLTVT.

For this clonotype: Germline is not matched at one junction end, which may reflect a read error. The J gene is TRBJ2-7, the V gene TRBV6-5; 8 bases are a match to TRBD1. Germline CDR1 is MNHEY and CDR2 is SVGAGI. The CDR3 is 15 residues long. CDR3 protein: CASSYGDRPPYAQYF. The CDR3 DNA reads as TGTGCCAGCAGTTATGGGGACAGGCCACCCTACGCGCAGTACTTC.

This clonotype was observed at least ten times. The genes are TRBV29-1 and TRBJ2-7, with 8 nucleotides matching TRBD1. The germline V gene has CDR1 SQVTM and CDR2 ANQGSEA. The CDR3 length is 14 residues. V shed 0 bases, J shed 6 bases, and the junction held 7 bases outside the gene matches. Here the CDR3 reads CSVEDPTGAGEQYF. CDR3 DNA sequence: TGCAGCGTTGAAGACCCGACAGGGGCGGGCGAGCAGTACTTC.

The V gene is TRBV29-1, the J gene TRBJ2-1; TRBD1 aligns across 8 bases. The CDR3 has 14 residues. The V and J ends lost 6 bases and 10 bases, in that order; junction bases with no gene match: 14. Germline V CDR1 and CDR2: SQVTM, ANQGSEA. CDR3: CSVDDRGPHREQFF. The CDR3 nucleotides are TGCAGCGTCGACGACAGGGGCCCCCATCGCGAGCAGTTCTTC.

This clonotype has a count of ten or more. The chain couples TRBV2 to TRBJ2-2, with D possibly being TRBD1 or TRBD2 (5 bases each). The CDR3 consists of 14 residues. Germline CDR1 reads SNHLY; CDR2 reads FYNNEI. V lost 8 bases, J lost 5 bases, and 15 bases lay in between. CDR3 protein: CASWAGAQTGELFF. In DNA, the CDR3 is TGTGCCAGCTGGGCCGGGGCACAAACCGGGGAGCTGTTTTTT.

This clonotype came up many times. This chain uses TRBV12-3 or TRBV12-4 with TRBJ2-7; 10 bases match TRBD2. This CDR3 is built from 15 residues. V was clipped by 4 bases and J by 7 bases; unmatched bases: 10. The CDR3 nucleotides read TGTGCCAGCAGTTGGTCTAGCGGGAGCCCCGGAGAGCAGTACTTC. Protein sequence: CASSWSSGSPGEQYF.

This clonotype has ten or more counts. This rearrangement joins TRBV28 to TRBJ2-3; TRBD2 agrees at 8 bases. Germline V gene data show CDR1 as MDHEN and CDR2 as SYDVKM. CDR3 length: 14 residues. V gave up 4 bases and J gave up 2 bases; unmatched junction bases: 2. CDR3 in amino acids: CASSSTSATDTQYF. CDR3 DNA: TGTGCCAGCAGTTCGACTAGCGCCACAGATACGCAGTATTTT.